This section outlines one TCR beta chain sequence together with its context. Its specificity is not known. In the sorted-subset replicate PCRs, 200 ng DNA, around 32,000 T cell genomes, was used. Generated by immunoSEQ multiplex PCR, the TCRdb table keeps only in-frame clones and is missing some. The table shows around 690,000 clones, with 80% to 95% occurring only once. The data belong to a study of shared clonotypes between healthy human individuals. The study's findings and limits: Donors were few, which limited the genetic and exposure-history diversity represented. Against clonotypes common to all four donors, non-shared ones had lower generation probabilities.

Germline lookup yields CDR1 GTSNPN and CDR2 SVGIG (reference sequence). The length of the CDR3 is 13 residues. V lost 4 bases to trimming and J lost 1 base, with 7 bases between them. CD45RO+ cells joined CCR7-negative CD45RA+ TemRA cells to form CD8 memory. What was sequenced was memory CD8+ T cells from PBMCs. Subset of the sample: CD45RO+ cells pooled with CCR7-negative TemRA cells. This sequence was found in a young man in good health. Some clones in this sample may be carry-over from other donors' samples. The rearrangement links TRBV30 to TRBJ2-2; D gene uncertain. The CDR3 region is CAWTLRNTGELFF. CDR3 DNA: TGTGCCTGGACCTTACGGAACACCGGGGAGCTGTTTTTT.